Sequencing of this T cell receptor beta chain was carried out in a study of T cell responses to AZD1222 COVID-19 vaccine. There are 11 residues in the CDR3. Germline V lookup: CDR1 DFQATT, CDR2 SNEGSKA (reference sequence). Some clones are missing from TCRdb's copy, which holds only in-frame ones; the method was immunoSEQ multiplex PCR. The profile shows more than 120,000 clones, under 90% of them singletons. Notes on this clone: Its antigen is unknown. The junction does not match germline at one end; this may be a read error.

General study points: Most donors were white British and more were female, and clonal diversity was possibly underestimated. At baseline, just a handful of AZD1222 recipients tested seropositive. The study sampled repertoires only after the peak T cell response. Recipients of two AZD1222 doses showed rising Spike-specific TCR breadth and depth.

The clonotype was recovered from an adult who received the AZD1222 COVID-19 vaccine. The chain joins TRBV20-1 to TRBJ1-2; D might be TRBD1 (6 bases). The sequenced sample was peripheral blood, obtained 28 days after the second AZD1222 dose. Here the CDR3 DNA reads TGCAGTGCTAGTCGGTCATGGGACAACTACTTC. Translation gives CSASRSWDNYF.